The 32 T cell receptor beta chains below were found in one sample sequenced in a study of T cell responses to AZD1222 COVID-19 vaccine. Profiled with immunoSEQ multiplex PCR; TCRdb holds only in-frame clones, not every one. The sample carries 140,000 to 150,000 clones, about 87% recorded once. This material consisted of peripheral blood, taken on day 0 of AZD1222 vaccination. The receptor set was obtained from an adult in good health.

V gene TRBV9 combines with J gene TRBJ1-2; D unresolved. Germline CDR1 SGDLS, CDR2 YYNGEE. V was pared by 3 bases and J by 7 bases, with 7 bases between. The CDR3 has 11 residues. CDR3 sequence reads: CASSAIGGYTF. The CDR3 DNA follows: TGTGCCAGCAGCGCGATAGGTGGCTACACCTTC.

This chain connects TRBV30 to TRBJ2-6; D gene unclear. Germline V CDR1 and CDR2: GTSNPN, SVGIG (reference sequence). There are 16 residues in the CDR3. The V end was cut by 0 bases, the J end by 0 bases, with 9 bases between. CDR3 bases: TGTGCCTGGAGTGTCGGGTCTAGCTCTGGGGCCAACGTCCTGACTTTC. Amino acid sequence: CAWSVGSSSGANVLTF.

The chain joins TRBV19 to TRBJ2-7; 14 nucleotides align to TRBD2. This CDR3 comprises 17 residues. Trimming removed 5 bases from V and 6 bases from J; junction bases left unmatched: 12. The germline V gene has CDR1 LNHDA and CDR2 SQIVND (reference sequence). The chain's CDR3 is CASSARLTSGGATEQYF. DNA of the CDR3: TGTGCCAGTAGTGCCCGCCTGACTAGCGGGGGGGCAACCGAGCAGTACTTC.

V usage is TRBV7-2 and J usage is TRBJ2-7, with D maybe TRBD1 (6 bases). The length of the CDR3 is 13 residues. The V and J ends lost 5 bases and 2 bases respectively, with 10 bases between them. Germline V gene lookup returns CDR1 SGHTA and CDR2 FQGNSA. The CDR3 here is CASSKDRAYEQYF. CDR3 DNA: TGTGCCAGCAGCAAGGACAGAGCCTACGAGCAGTACTTC. Variable domain in full (rest from reference TRBV7-2 and TRBJ2-7): GAGVSQSPSNKVTEKGKDVELRCDPISGHTALYWYRQSLGQGLEFLIYFQGNSAPDKSGLPSDRFSAERTGGSVSTLTIQRTQQEDSAVYLCASSKDRAYEQYFGPGTRLTVT.

The chain joins TRBV9 to TRBJ2-1; a possible D gene is TRBD2 (5 bases). V lost 1 base to trimming and J lost 7 bases, with 18 bases between them. The CDR3 is 16 amino acids. The germline CDR1 and CDR2 sequences are SGDLS and YYNGEE. The CDR3, as DNA: TGTGCCAGCAGCGTACCCCCGCTAGCAGTGGGGAATGAGCAGTTCTTC. Encoded protein: CASSVPPLAVGNEQFF.

The chain is built from TRBV7-2 and TRBJ2-1; TRBD2 might be the D (5 bases). The CDR3 has 15 residues. Germline V gene data show CDR1 as SGHTA and CDR2 as FQGNSA. With 4 bases removed from V and 0 bases from J, the gap between germline ends came to 10 bases. The CDR3 nucleotides are TGTGCCAGCAGCTCGGACTCGAGCTCCTACAATGAGCAGTTCTTC. Its translation is CASSSDSSSYNEQFF.

This sequence joins TRBV21-1 and TRBJ1-1. TRBV21-1 is assigned pseudogene status. The CDR3 covers 14 residues. The CDR3 nucleotides read TGTGCCAGCAGAACGATGGGAGGGAACACTGAAGCTTTCTTT. As protein: CASRTMGGNTEAFF.

The genes are TRBV24-1 and TRBJ1-2; 10 bases agree with TRBD1. V lost 4 bases, J lost 11 bases, and 3 bases stayed unmatched. The germline V gene encodes CDR1 KGHDR and CDR2 SFDVKD. The CDR3 totals 12 residues. CDR3 coding DNA: TGTGCCACCAGTGACAGACAGGGGGCTTACACCTTC. Translating gives CATSDRQGAYTF.

The CDR3 spells CASSLDVGGDTRGYTF. The CDR3 nucleotides are TGTGCCAGCAGCCTGGATGTAGGAGGAGACACGCGGGGCTACACCTTC. The rearrangement links TRBV27 to TRBJ1-2; no reliable D call. CDR3 length: 16 residues. V was clipped by 6 bases and J by 8 bases, with 25 bases between them. Germline V CDR1 and CDR2: MNHEY, SMNVEV (reference sequence).

This clone was observed once. This rearrangement joins TRBV28 to TRBJ2-7; no clear D. The V and J ends lost 5 bases and 10 bases respectively, with 12 bases between them. The CDR3 is made up of 11 amino acids. Germline V gives CDR1 MDHEN, CDR2 SYDVKM. The CDR3 reads CASSTHLGQYF. As DNA, the CDR3 is TGTGCCAGCAGTACACACCTCGGACAGTACTTC.

This clone was recorded a few times. The chain joins TRBV14 to TRBJ1-6; D unresolved. V was shortened by 2 bases and J by 5 bases, with 7 bases between the two germline ends. CDR1 and CDR2 from the germline V gene are SGHDN and FVKESK. This CDR3 has 14 residues. CDR3 residues: CASSQQDDNSPLHF. CDR3 in DNA: TGTGCCAGCAGCCAACAGGACGATAATTCACCCCTCCACTTT.

The genes are TRBV27 and TRBJ2-5; no reliable D call. Germline V gives CDR1 MNHEY, CDR2 SMNVEV (reference sequence). The CDR3 extends over 12 amino acids. The V gene lost 5 bases and the J gene lost 1 base, with 5 bases spanning the gap. The CDR3 region is CASSKGQETQYF. The CDR3 nucleotides read TGTGCCAGCAGTAAGGGCCAAGAGACCCAGTACTTC.

This clone came up once. The J gene is TRBJ1-4, the V gene TRBV5-1; D might be TRBD1 (6 bases). V shed 6 bases and J shed 3 bases, with 9 bases lying between them. Per germline, CDR1 SGHRS and CDR2 YFSETQ. The CDR3 has 13 amino acids. The chain's CDR3 is CASTDSPNEKLFF. As DNA, the CDR3 is TGCGCCAGCACGGACAGCCCTAATGAAAAACTGTTTTTT.

This rearrangement joins TRBV3-1 (or the pseudogene TRBV3-2) to TRBJ1-2, with D perhaps TRBD1 (5 bases). This CDR3 is 12 amino acids long. Germline V lookup: CDR1 LGHDT, CDR2 YNNKEL (reference sequence). Trimming cost V 3 bases and J 4 bases, with 6 bases left between them. The CDR3 loop reads CASSQDTYGYTF. The CDR3 nucleotides are TGTGCCAGCAGCCAGGACACCTATGGCTACACCTTC.

The chain employs TRBV7-9 and TRBJ1-3, with TRBD1 identical over 7 bases. The CDR3 length is 16 residues. The J segment lost 6 bases and the V segment lost 1 base, leaving 9 bases of the junction unmatched. Germline CDR1 SEHNR, CDR2 FQNEAQ (reference sequence). The DNA for the CDR3 is TGTGCCAGCAGCTTAGATGAGGGACAGCTGGAAAACACCATATATTTT. Translating it yields CASSLDEGQLENTIYF.

V is TRBV28 and J is TRBJ1-1; D uncertain. Trimming left V 4 bases short and J 5 bases short, with 8 bases between. The CDR3 has 12 residues. Per the germline V gene, CDR1 is MDHEN and CDR2 is SYDVKM. CDR3 DNA: TGTGCCAGCAGTTATGTCCGGACTGAAGCTTTCTTT. As protein: CASSYVRTEAFF.

The J gene is TRBJ2-2, the V gene TRBV9; D perhaps matches TRBD2 (6 bases). Trimming removed 0 bases from V and 5 bases from J, with 11 bases in between. Germline CDR1 reads SGDLS; CDR2 reads YYNGEE. The CDR3 runs 15 residues. CDR3 coding DNA: TGTGCCAGCAGCGTAGGTAGCGGTGGGACCGGGGAGCTGTTTTTT. It specifies CASSVGSGGTGELFF.

The chain uses TRBV19 and TRBJ1-5, with D perhaps TRBD1 (6 bases). CDR3 length: 16 residues. The V gene lost 3 bases and the J gene lost 3 bases, with 15 bases spanning the gap. Germline V lookup: CDR1 LNHDA, CDR2 SQIVND (reference sequence). The CDR3 reads CASSIQQGVNNQPQHF. The CDR3, as DNA: TGTGCCAGTAGTATCCAACAGGGAGTTAACAATCAGCCCCAGCATTTT. Supplemented by reference TRBV19 and TRBJ1-5, the full variable domain reads DGGITQSPKYLFRKEGQNVTLSCEQNLNHDAMYWYRQDPGQGLRLIYYSQIVNDFQKGDIAEGYSVSREKKESFPLTVTSAQKNPTAFYLCASSIQQGVNNQPQHFGDGTRLSIL.

The chain joins TRBV2 to TRBJ2-1, with D tentatively TRBD2 (6 bases). CDR1 and CDR2 (germline): SNHLY, FYNNEI. V was cut by 10 bases and J by 3 bases, with 10 bases left in between. The CDR3 covers 12 residues. The CDR3 loop reads CATTGGYNEQFF. The CDR3 DNA sequence: TGTGCCACCACCGGGGGCTACAATGAGCAGTTCTTC.

The rearrangement links TRBV5-1 to TRBJ1-2; 7 positions agree with TRBD1. V lost 2 bases to trimming and J lost 3 bases; unmatched junction nucleotides: 1. CDR1 and CDR2 from the germline V gene are SGHRS and YFSETQ. CDR3 length equals 13 residues. The CDR3 coding sequence is TGCGCCAGCAGCTTCGGGACAGACTATGGCTACACCTTC. This codes for CASSFGTDYGYTF.

The chain uses TRBV29-1 and TRBJ2-1; no reliable D call. The germline V gene has CDR1 SQVTM and CDR2 ANQGSEA. The CDR3 is 11 amino acids. V lost 4 bases, J lost 3 bases, and 4 bases lay in between. This CDR3 reads CSVVIYNEQFF. Here the CDR3 DNA reads TGCAGCGTTGTTATCTACAATGAGCAGTTCTTC.

The chain couples TRBV7-2 to TRBJ1-2; maybe TRBD1 (5 bases). The germline CDR1 and CDR2 sequences are SGHTA and FQGNSA. This CDR3 has 12 amino acids. Trimming shortened V by 5 bases and J by 5 bases, and 9 bases separated the two germline ends. This CDR3 is CASSREGYGYTF. The CDR3 DNA sequence: TGTGCCAGCAGCAGAGAGGGGTATGGCTACACCTTC.

The rearrangement joins TRBV7-9 to TRBJ2-2; no clear D. The V gene lost 0 bases and the J gene lost 6 bases, with 8 bases spanning the gap. Germline CDR1 is SEHNR and CDR2 is FQNEAQ (reference sequence). The CDR3 runs 14 residues. In DNA form, the CDR3 reads TGTGCCAGCAGCTTAGCAGCCGTCGCCGGGGAGCTGTTTTTT. Amino acid sequence: CASSLAAVAGELFF. Full variable domain (missing parts from reference TRBV7-9 and TRBJ2-2): DTGVSQNPRHKITKRGQNVTFRCDPISEHNRLYWYRQTLGQGPEFLTYFQNEAQLEKSRLLSDRFSAERPKGSFSTLEIQRTEQGDSAMYLCASSLAAVAGELFFGEGSRLTVL.

The genes are TRBV29-1 and TRBJ1-2; D is uncertain. The CDR3 runs to 9 residues. Germline CDR1 and CDR2: SQVTM and ANQGSEA. Trimming took 3 bases from V and 4 from J, leaving 0 bases between them. The CDR3 sequence: CSVDYGYTF. The CDR3 bases are TGCAGCGTTGACTATGGCTACACCTTC.

CDR3 coding DNA: TGTGCCAGCAGCTTAGACCACCTAGGGCGCCTGCAGTTCTTC. This sequence encodes CASSLDHLGRLQFF. The chain is built from TRBV7-2 and TRBJ2-1; no firm D call. V lost 1 base to trimming and J lost 12 bases, with 16 bases between them. The CDR3 contains 14 residues. From germline, CDR1 is SGHTA and CDR2 FQGNSA.

The chain is built from TRBV27 and TRBJ2-3, with no clear D. Germline V gene sequence: CDR1 MNHEY, CDR2 SMNVEV (reference sequence). The CDR3 is 13 amino acids. Trimming stripped 9 bases from V and 0 bases from J, with 10 bases between. CDR3 loop: CASKQTSTDTQYF. CDR3 nucleotide sequence: TGTGCCAGTAAACAGACCAGCACAGATACGCAGTATTTT.

The gene calls are TRBV23-1 and TRBJ1-6; TRBD1 aligns across 9 bases. TRBV23-1 is recorded as an ORF, its role being uncertain. The CDR3 loop spans 20 amino acids. The ends lost 2 bases at V and 8 bases at J; junction bases unmatched: 19. In DNA, the CDR3 is TGCGCCAGCAGTCAACCGGAGGACGGGACAGGGCTCATTGGGCATTCACCCCTCCACTTT. As protein: CASSQPEDGTGLIGHSPLHF.

V is TRBV18 and J is TRBJ1-3; D is unclear. CDR1 is KGHSH, CDR2 LQKENI, per germline. This CDR3 region has 13 residues. The V end lost 4 bases, the J end lost 8 bases, and 12 bases lay between the germline ends. CDR3 in DNA: TGTGCCAGCTCACACAACACCGGCGACACCATATATTTT. It yields the protein CASSHNTGDTIYF.

This clone was observed once. The chain combines TRBV6-5 with TRBJ2-7, with a weak D call TRBD1 (5 bases). Deletions cut 8 bases from V and 6 bases from J, with 8 bases between. CDR3 size: 10 residues. CDR1 MNHEY and CDR2 SVGAGI come from the germline V gene. The CDR3 region is CASSRVEQYF. Here the CDR3 DNA reads TGTGCCAGCTCCAGGGTCGAGCAGTACTTC.

In its sample, this clone was seen once. V is TRBV24-1 and J is TRBJ1-3; D remains unclear. The CDR3 contains 14 residues. CDR1 is KGHDR and CDR2 is SFDVKD in the germline V gene. Trimming left V 8 bases short and J 11 bases short, with 21 bases between. Written as DNA, the CDR3 is TGTGCCACCAAGTTCCGTGGCGAAGGCACAGCCATATATTTT. Amino acids: CATKFRGEGTAIYF.

The chain is built from TRBV18 and TRBJ1-1, with TRBD1 identical over 8 bases. This CDR3 spans 14 amino acids. Trimming cost V 6 bases and J 5 bases; bases outside gene matches: 8. Germline values: CDR1 KGHSH, CDR2 LQKENI. In DNA form, the CDR3 reads TGTGCCAGCTCCCCGGACAGGGTGGGGACTGAAGCTTTCTTT. Amino acid sequence: CASSPDRVGTEAFF.

The rearrangement joins TRBV29-1 to TRBJ1-4; 9 nucleotides agree with TRBD1. Germline V gene sequence: CDR1 SQVTM, CDR2 ANQGSEA. The V and J ends lost 4 bases and 7 bases, in that order; junction bases with no gene match: 7. The CDR3 is 14 amino acids. This CDR3 reads CSVVRGTGTEKLFF. DNA of the CDR3: TGCAGCGTTGTGAGGGGGACAGGGACTGAAAAACTGTTTTTT.